The T cell receptor (beta chain) described here comes from a study of cytotoxic CD8 clonotypes in ibrutinib-treated CLL. Findings and limits, study-wide: Having risen at ibrutinib response, clonality had fallen back toward baseline by progression.

Germline V CDR1 and CDR2: SGHRS, YFSETQ. V shed 5 bases and J shed 2 bases, with 12 bases lying between them. The CDR3 totals 14 residues. In the case of this clone: No antigen is known for it.

Depths of 1 in 200,000 to 1 in 1 million T cells were the sequencing target. Repertoires were generated with immunoSEQ multiplex PCR, while TCRdb's copy carries only in-frame clones and drops some. This table has about 89,000 clones, approximately 78% appearing once. The receptor's source is a human donor with chronic lymphocytic leukemia. Sequenced material: PBMCs, taken after 12 months of ibrutinib treatment. V and J are TRBV5-1 and TRBJ2-3; D is perhaps TRBD2 (6 bases). CDR3 DNA sequence: TGCGCCAGCAGGAGGGACTTACCCACAGATACGCAGTATTTT. This gives the protein CASRRDLPTDTQYF. The whole variable domain, filled in from reference TRBV5-1 and TRBJ2-3, reads KAGVTQTPRYLIKTRGQQVTLSCSPISGHRSVSWYQQTPGQGLQFLFEYFSETQRNKGNFPGRFSGRQFSNSRSEMNVSTLELGDSALYLCASRRDLPTDTQYFGPGTRLTVL.